Shown below are 22 T cell receptor beta chains from a single sample sequenced in a study of Graves' ophthalmopathy and Graves' hyperthyroidism. The study amplified TCR beta CDR3 regions using RNA transcripts. HTBI-primed first-round RT-PCR preceded second-round multiplex PCR. MiXCR, run by TCRdb on the multiplex PCR reads, gives a single entry per CDR3 protein. The data contain 650,000 to 900,000 distinct CDR3 sequences, about 44% of them singletons. The specimen sequenced was peripheral blood. The receptors come from an adult man with Graves' ophthalmopathy.

A remark on this clonotype: Its ends do not fully match the called genes, so a read error is possible. This chain connects TRBV7-9 to TRBJ2-5; 10 positions match TRBD1. The length of the CDR3 is 15 residues. Per the germline V gene, CDR1 is SEHNR and CDR2 is FQNEAQ (reference sequence). CDR3 amino acids: CASSPGQGVGETQYF. The CDR3 DNA reads as TGTGCCAGCAGCCCCGGACAGGGGGTAGGAGAGACCCAGTACTTT. The variable domain in full, with the rest retrieved from reference TRBV7-9 and TRBJ2-5, is DTGVSQNPRHKITKRGQNVTFRCDPISEHNRLYWYRQTLGQGPEFLTYFQNEAQLEKSRLLSDRFSAERPKGSFSTLEIQRTEQGDSAMYLCASSPGQGVGETQYFGPGTRLLVL.

The chain carries TRBV2 and TRBJ1-2, with D possibly matching TRBD1 (6 bases). This CDR3 contains 13 residues. Trimming took off 8 bases at V and 5 bases at J, with 15 bases between the two ends. Germline V gene lookup returns CDR1 SNHLY and CDR2 FYNNEI. CDR3 loop: CASGPGVGYGYTF. CDR3 in DNA: TGTGCCAGCGGCCCAGGGGTCGGGTATGGCTACACCTTC. The full variable domain, its missing parts supplied by reference TRBV2 and TRBJ1-2, is EPEVTQTPSHQVTQMGQEVILRCVPISNHLYFYWYRQILGQKVEFLVSFYNNEISEKSEIFDDQFSVERPDGSNFTLKIRSTKLEDSAMYFCASGPGVGYGYTFGSGTRLTVV.

The chain recombines TRBV19 with TRBJ2-7, with TRBD1 matching 7 bases. This CDR3 contains 14 residues. V gave up 6 bases and J gave up 2 bases; unmatched junction bases: 7. Germline assignment: CDR1 LNHDA and CDR2 SQIVND (reference sequence). CDR3 nucleotides: TGTGCCAGTAGCCCGGACAGGATCACCTACGAGCAGTACTTC. Its protein product is CASSPDRITYEQYF.

Concerning this clonotype: One junction end disagrees with the germline gene, perhaps due to a read error. The J gene is TRBJ1-4, the V gene TRBV7-2; 8 bases map to TRBD1. Per the germline V gene, CDR1 is SGHTA and CDR2 is FQGNSA. The CDR3 is 15 amino acids. CDR3 in DNA: TGCGCCAGCAGTGCAAGACAGGGGCGGAATGAAAAACTGTTTTTT. It yields the protein CASSARQGRNEKLFF.

The gene calls are TRBV20-1 and TRBJ2-7, with no clear D. The germline V gene has CDR1 DFQATT and CDR2 SNEGSKA (reference sequence). The CDR3 consists of 12 residues. V lost 1 base to trimming and J lost 7 bases, with 11 bases between them. The CDR3 region has the DNA TGCAGTGCTAGAGGAAACAGACGGGAGCAGTACTTC. Amino acids: CSARGNRREQYF.

This clonotype was picked up a small number of times. This chain joins TRBV6-5 and TRBJ1-5; 8 nucleotides agree with TRBD1. Germline CDR1 is MNHEY and CDR2 is SVGAGI. The V gene end was trimmed by 6 bases and the J gene end by 7 bases; junction bases not matched to a gene: 11. The CDR3 extends over 15 amino acids. Here the CDR3 reads CASRRSDRGEQPQHF. Written as DNA, the CDR3 is TGTGCCAGCAGGAGAAGTGACAGGGGCGAGCAGCCCCAGCATTTT.

This clonotype showed up just once. This chain connects TRBV16 to TRBJ2-7, with D hard to call. Germline values: CDR1 KGHSY, CDR2 FQNENV. Trimming removed 0 bases at V and 0 bases at J, with 3 bases between. This CDR3 has 13 amino acids. The CDR3: CASSQSGSYEQYV. In DNA form, the CDR3 reads TGTGCCAGCAGCCAATCGGGCTCCTACGAGCAGTACGTC.

The chain recombines TRBV19 with TRBJ2-2, with 10 bases matching TRBD2. The junction had 2 bases not matched to a gene; V was cut back by 4 bases and J by 0 bases. CDR1 is LNHDA and CDR2 is SQIVND in the germline V gene (reference sequence). The CDR3 is 16 amino acids. In DNA form, the CDR3 reads TGTGCCAGTAGTAGGCTAGCGGGAGCGAACACCGGGGAGCTGTTTTTT. As protein: CASSRLAGANTGELFF. Complete variable domain (other parts from reference TRBV19 and TRBJ2-2): DGGITQSPKYLFRKEGQNVTLSCEQNLNHDAMYWYRQDPGQGLRLIYYSQIVNDFQKGDIAEGYSVSREKKESFPLTVTSAQKNPTAFYLCASSRLAGANTGELFFGEGSRLTVL.

The chain has TRBV29-1 and TRBJ1-2; weak D call: TRBD1 (5 bases). The CDR3 has 14 residues. V shed 3 bases and J shed 5 bases, with 16 bases lying between them. The germline V gene encodes CDR1 SQVTM and CDR2 ANQGSEA. The CDR3 loop is CSVDLPAGTYGYTF. CDR3 DNA sequence: TGCAGCGTTGACTTGCCGGCAGGGACTTATGGCTACACCTTC.

V gene TRBV12-3 or TRBV12-4 combines with J gene TRBJ2-2; 8 nucleotides match TRBD2. The CDR3 length is 17 residues. V gave up 2 bases and J gave up 4 bases; unmatched junction bases: 9. In nucleotides, the CDR3 is TGTGCCAGCAGTTTATTTGCTGAGCGGGGGAGCACCGGGGAGCTGTTTTTT. This encodes CASSLFAERGSTGELFF.

This clonotype was seen ten or more times. V and J are TRBV20-1 and TRBJ1-1; 8 nucleotides match TRBD1. Germline loops: CDR1 DFQATT, CDR2 SNEGSKA (reference sequence). The CDR3 consists of 13 residues. V dropped 4 bases and J dropped 4; count of bases not matched to a gene: 5. CDR3 DNA sequence: TGCAGTGCTACGACAGGGGTGGGCACTGAAGCTTTCTTT. Translated, it gives CSATTGVGTEAFF.

Many counts were recorded for this clonotype. One end of the junction is discordant with germline, which a read error may explain. The V and J genes are TRBV24-1 and TRBJ1-5; D gene ambiguous. From germline, CDR1 is KGHDR and CDR2 SFDVKD. The CDR3 contains 13 residues. In DNA form, the CDR3 reads TGTGCCAGCAGTTACCTTAGCAATCAGCCCCAGCATTTT. It codes for CASSYLSNQPQHF.

This clonotype was seen many times. The chain joins TRBV15 to TRBJ2-7, with unresolved D. Germline V gene data show CDR1 as LNHNV and CDR2 as YYDKDF (reference sequence). CDR3 length equals 13 residues. Trimming removed 0 bases from V and 5 bases from J, with 8 bases in between. The CDR3 sequence is CATSRDPRDEQYF. The CDR3, as DNA: TGTGCCACCAGCAGAGATCCCCGGGACGAGCAGTACTTC. Looking up the rest from reference TRBV15 and TRBJ2-7 gives the full variable domain: DAMVIQNPRYQVTQFGKPVTLSCSQTLNHNVMYWYQQKSSQAPKLLFHYYDKDFNNEADTPDNFQSRRPNTSFCFLDIRSPGLGDTAMYLCATSRDPRDEQYFGPGTRLTVT.

This sequence joins TRBV15 and TRBJ2-6; D unresolved. The CDR3 runs to 14 residues. CDR1 is LNHNV and CDR2 is YYDKDF in the germline V gene (reference sequence). Trimming shortened V by 10 bases and J by 2 bases, and 12 bases separated the two germline ends. The CDR3 reads CASSQFAGANVLTF. The CDR3 DNA reads as TGTGCCAGCTCACAGTTCGCTGGGGCCAACGTCCTGACTTTC.

This chain connects TRBV9 to TRBJ1-6; D remains ambiguous. The CDR3 length is 13 residues. Trimming cost V 5 bases and J 9 bases, with 12 bases left between them. The germline V gene has CDR1 SGDLS and CDR2 YYNGEE. CDR3 sequence (DNA): TGTGCCAGCAGGTTGGATCCGGGTTCACCCCTCCACTTT. This gives the protein CASRLDPGSPLHF.

Only a few counts were recorded for this clonotype. This sequence joins TRBV20-1 and TRBJ2-2; D not resolved. Germline V gene data show CDR1 as DFQATT and CDR2 as SNEGSKA (reference sequence). The CDR3 consists of 13 residues. V lost 6 bases and J 1 base, leaving 9 bases between the germline ends. CDR3 protein: CSAQQQNTGELFF. CDR3 in DNA: TGCAGTGCGCAACAGCAGAACACCGGGGAGCTGTTTTTT.

This clonotype occurred many times. V usage is TRBV2 and J usage is TRBJ1-5, with D possibly being TRBD1 (6 bases). Germline V gene sequence: CDR1 SNHLY, CDR2 FYNNEI. V shed 7 bases and J shed 6 bases, with 19 bases lying between them. The CDR3 has 15 amino acids. CDR3 sequence reads: CASTEIKGGRQPQHF. The CDR3 DNA reads TGTGCCAGCACCGAGATAAAAGGGGGGCGTCAGCCCCAGCATTTT.

This clonotype was detected ten times or more. The V call is TRBV2, the J call TRBJ2-2; 8 nucleotides line up with TRBD1. Germline V gene data show CDR1 as SNHLY and CDR2 as FYNNEI. J lost 5 bases, V lost 3 bases, and 5 bases had no gene match. CDR3 size: 15 residues. The CDR3 loop reads CASSDRTGWTGELFF. The CDR3 DNA is TGTGCCAGCAGTGACAGGACAGGGTGGACCGGGGAGCTGTTTTTT. The full variable domain, rest sourced from reference TRBV2 and TRBJ2-2, is EPEVTQTPSHQVTQMGQEVILRCVPISNHLYFYWYRQILGQKVEFLVSFYNNEISEKSEIFDDQFSVERPDGSNFTLKIRSTKLEDSAMYFCASSDRTGWTGELFFGEGSRLTVL.

This rearrangement joins TRBV24-1 to TRBJ1-2; 7 bases fit TRBD1. CDR3 length: 13 amino acids. CDR1 KGHDR and CDR2 SFDVKD come from the germline V gene. V lost 11 bases and J lost 4; bases outside the gene matches: 9. CDR3 in amino acids: CAINPGTAYGYTF. The DNA of the CDR3 is TGTGCCATCAACCCGGGGACAGCCTATGGCTACACCTTC.

Comment on this clonotype: This may come from a read error, since a much larger clone is one base off. J is TRBJ2-7 and V is TRBV29-1; TRBD2 is a possible D gene (5 bases). Germline CDR1 SQVTM, CDR2 ANQGSEA. Trimming stripped 4 bases from V and 9 bases from J, with 22 bases between. The CDR3 totals 14 residues. The CDR3 region has the DNA TGCAGCGTTGGAGAAACTAGTAAATTGCTTGGGCAGTACTTC. Translating it yields CSVGETSKLLGQYF.

This clonotype was found many times. The genes are TRBV15 and TRBJ1-6; no clear D. V dropped 5 bases and J dropped 9 bases, with 11 bases sitting between them. The V gene's germline CDR1 is LNHNV and CDR2 YYDKDF (reference sequence). The CDR3 has 13 amino acids. The CDR3 DNA reads TGTGCCACCAGCGACGTGTTTCCTTCACCCCTCCACTTT. Protein: CATSDVFPSPLHF.

This clonotype was counted many times. The chain carries TRBV6-5 and TRBJ2-5, with a possible D match to TRBD1 (6 bases). The CDR3 sequence is 14 residues long. Germline CDR1 reads MNHEY; CDR2 reads SVGAGI. V was shortened by 2 bases and J by 4 bases, with 11 bases between the two germline ends. CDR3 sequence (DNA): TGTGCCAGCAGTTACGGACAGTTCGGAGAGACCCAGTACTTC. It codes for CASSYGQFGETQYF.